A few counts support the clone carrying this TCR beta chain. This CDR3 is 18 amino acids long. Per germline, CDR1 SGHDT and CDR2 YYEEEE. Trimming took 4 bases from V and 2 from J; bases not matched to a gene: 7. Every isolated RNA sample was fully reverse transcribed, so sequencing captured expressed TCRB transcripts. The protocol was immunoSEQ multiplex PCR, while the TCRdb copy is restricted to in-frame clones and leaves out a portion. The sample comprises a few hundred thousand clones, approximately 15% of which are singletons, and around 0.039% rests with the top ten. The entry originates in a study of beta chain features in type 1 diabetes.

The TCR originated in a young man in good health. This rearrangement joins TRBV5-6 to TRBJ2-1; TRBD2 matches 15 bases. Source material: naive CD4+ T cells from blood. For the CDR3, the DNA is TGTGCCAGCAGCAAGGGACTAGCGGGAGGCACGACCTACAATGAGCAGTTCTTC. Translation: CASSKGLAGGTTYNEQFF.